This entry concerns a single T cell receptor beta chain. Its specificity is not known. The source of the sample is a study of chemoradiotherapy in HPV16-positive cancers. Study-wide results and caveats: The functional HPV-specific definition rests on just two HPV16-positive patients. During treatment, candidate HPV-specific clones and E7-related motifs expanded in tumor. HPV-responsive T-cell expansion during chemoradiotherapy was linked to improved recurrence-free survival in HPV16-positive patients.

This table comes from immunoSEQ multiplex PCR, and its TCRdb copy is limited to in-frame clones, with some not included. The data hold about 22,000 clones, with around 90% observed a single time. Repeated repertoire sampling spanned the course of chemoradiotherapy. This CDR3 is 16 amino acids long. The V gene lost 2 bases and the J gene lost 2 bases, with 14 bases spanning the gap. Germline CDR1 and CDR2: MGHRA and YSYEKL. The sequence was collected from a human donor with HPV-associated anogenital cancer. This chain uses TRBV4-1 with TRBJ2-3; perhaps TRBD2 as D (6 bases). Source: blood, taken from a patient who underwent chemoradiotherapy. Here the CDR3 DNA reads TGCGCCAGCAGCCAAAAAGCGGGTCCCGTCACAGATACGCAGTATTTT. Its protein is CASSQKAGPVTDTQYF.